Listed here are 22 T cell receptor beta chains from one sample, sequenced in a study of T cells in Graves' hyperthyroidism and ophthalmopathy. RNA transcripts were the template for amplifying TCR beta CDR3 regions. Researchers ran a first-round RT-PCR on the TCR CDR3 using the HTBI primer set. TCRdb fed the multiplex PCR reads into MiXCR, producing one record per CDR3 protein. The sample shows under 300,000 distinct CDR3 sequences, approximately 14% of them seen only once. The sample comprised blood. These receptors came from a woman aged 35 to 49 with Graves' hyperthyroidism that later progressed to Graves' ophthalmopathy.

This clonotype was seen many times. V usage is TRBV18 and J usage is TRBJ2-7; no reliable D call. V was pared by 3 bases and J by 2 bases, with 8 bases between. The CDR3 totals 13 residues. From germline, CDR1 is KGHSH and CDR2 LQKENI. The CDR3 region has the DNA TGTGCCAGCTCACCTCCCCTAACCTACGAGCAGTACTTC. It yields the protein CASSPPLTYEQYF.

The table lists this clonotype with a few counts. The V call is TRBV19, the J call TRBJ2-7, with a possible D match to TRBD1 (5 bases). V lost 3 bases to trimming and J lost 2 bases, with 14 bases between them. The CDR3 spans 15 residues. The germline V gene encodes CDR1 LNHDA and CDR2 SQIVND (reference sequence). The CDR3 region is CASSISSWTTYEQYF. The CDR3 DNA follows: TGTGCCAGTAGTATTTCATCATGGACAACCTACGAGCAGTACTTC.

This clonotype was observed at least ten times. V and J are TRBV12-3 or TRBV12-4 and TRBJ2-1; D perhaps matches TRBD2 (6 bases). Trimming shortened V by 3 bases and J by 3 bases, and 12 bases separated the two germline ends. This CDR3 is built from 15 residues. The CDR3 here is CASSFGTYNYNEQFF. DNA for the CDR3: TGTGCCAGCAGTTTCGGGACTTACAACTACAATGAGCAGTTCTTC.

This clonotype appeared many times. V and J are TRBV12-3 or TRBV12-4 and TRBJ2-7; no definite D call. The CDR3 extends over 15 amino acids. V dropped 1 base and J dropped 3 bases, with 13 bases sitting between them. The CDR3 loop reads CASSLGGWTIYEQYF. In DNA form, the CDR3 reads TGTGCCAGCAGTTTAGGTGGATGGACCATCTACGAGCAGTACTTC.

The DNA of the CDR3 is TGTGCCAGCAGTTACCAACCCTCGACTAGCGGCGGGTCTCGAGATACGCAGTATTTT. Translating gives CASSYQPSTSGGSRDTQYF. The chain joins TRBV6-2 or TRBV6-3 to TRBJ2-3, with 9 nucleotides matching TRBD2. Trimming removed 2 bases from V and 5 bases from J; junction bases left unmatched: 17. CDR3 length: 19 amino acids. Germline CDR1 MNHEY, CDR2 SVGEGT.

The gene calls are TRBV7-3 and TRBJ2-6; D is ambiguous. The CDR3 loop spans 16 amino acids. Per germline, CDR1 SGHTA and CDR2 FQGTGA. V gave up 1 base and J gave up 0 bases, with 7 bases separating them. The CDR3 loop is CASSLIGSSGANVLTF. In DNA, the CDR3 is TGTGCCAGCAGCTTAATCGGCAGCTCTGGGGCCAACGTCCTGACTTTC. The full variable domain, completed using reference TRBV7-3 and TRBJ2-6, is GAGVSQTPSNKVTEKGKYVELRCDPISGHTALYWYRQSLGQGPEFLIYFQGTGAADDSGLPNDRFFAVRPEGSVSTLKIQRTERGDSAVYLCASSLIGSSGANVLTFGAGSRLTVL.

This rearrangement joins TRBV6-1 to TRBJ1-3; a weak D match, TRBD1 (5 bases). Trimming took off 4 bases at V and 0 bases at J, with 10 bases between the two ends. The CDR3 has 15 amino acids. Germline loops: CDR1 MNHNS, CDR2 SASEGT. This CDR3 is CASSVTAVSGNTIYF. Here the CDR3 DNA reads TGTGCCAGCAGTGTGACAGCCGTCTCTGGAAACACCATATATTTT.

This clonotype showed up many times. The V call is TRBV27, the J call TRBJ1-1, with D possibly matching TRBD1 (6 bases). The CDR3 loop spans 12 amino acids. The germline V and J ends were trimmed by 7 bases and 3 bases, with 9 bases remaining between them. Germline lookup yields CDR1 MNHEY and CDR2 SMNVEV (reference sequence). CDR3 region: CASIGGDTEAFF. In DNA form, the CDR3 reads TGTGCCAGCATAGGGGGGGACACTGAAGCTTTCTTT.

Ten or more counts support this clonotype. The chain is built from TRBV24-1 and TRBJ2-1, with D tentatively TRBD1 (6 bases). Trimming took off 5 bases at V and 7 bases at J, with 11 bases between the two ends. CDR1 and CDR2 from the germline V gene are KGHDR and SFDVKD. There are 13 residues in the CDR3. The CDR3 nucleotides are TGTGCCACCAGTGGTTTAGGGGGTAATGAGCAGTTCTTC. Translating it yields CATSGLGGNEQFF.

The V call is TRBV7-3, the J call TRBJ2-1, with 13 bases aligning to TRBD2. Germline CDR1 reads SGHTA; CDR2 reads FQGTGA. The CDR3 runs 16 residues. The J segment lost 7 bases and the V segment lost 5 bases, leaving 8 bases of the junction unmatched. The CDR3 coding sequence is TGTGCCAGCAGCCCGCGGACTAGCGGGAGTACAAATGAGCAGTTCTTC. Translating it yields CASSPRTSGSTNEQFF. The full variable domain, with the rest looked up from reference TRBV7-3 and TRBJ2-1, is GAGVSQTPSNKVTEKGKYVELRCDPISGHTALYWYRQSLGQGPEFLIYFQGTGAADDSGLPNDRFFAVRPEGSVSTLKIQRTERGDSAVYLCASSPRTSGSTNEQFFGPGTRLTVL.

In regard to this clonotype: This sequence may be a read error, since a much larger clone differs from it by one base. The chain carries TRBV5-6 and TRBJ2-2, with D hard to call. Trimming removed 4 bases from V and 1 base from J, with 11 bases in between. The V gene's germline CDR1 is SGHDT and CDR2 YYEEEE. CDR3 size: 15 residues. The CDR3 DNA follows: TGTGCCAGCAGCCTCGGGTGGCGGAACACCGGGGAGCTGTTTTTT. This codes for CASSLGWRNTGELFF.

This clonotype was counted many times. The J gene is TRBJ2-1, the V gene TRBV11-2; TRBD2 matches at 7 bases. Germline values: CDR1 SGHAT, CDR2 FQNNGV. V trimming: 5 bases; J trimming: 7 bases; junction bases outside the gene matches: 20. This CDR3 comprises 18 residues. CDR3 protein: CASSLDLGGGVILNEQFF. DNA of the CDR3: TGTGCCAGCAGCCTTGATCTCGGGGGAGGGGTCATTTTGAATGAGCAGTTCTTC. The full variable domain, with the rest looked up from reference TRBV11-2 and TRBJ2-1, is EAGVAQSPRYKIIEKRQSVAFWCNPISGHATLYWYQQILGQGPKLLIQFQNNGVVDDSQLPKDRFSAERLKGVDSTLKIQPAKLEDSAVYLCASSLDLGGGVILNEQFFGPGTRLTVL.

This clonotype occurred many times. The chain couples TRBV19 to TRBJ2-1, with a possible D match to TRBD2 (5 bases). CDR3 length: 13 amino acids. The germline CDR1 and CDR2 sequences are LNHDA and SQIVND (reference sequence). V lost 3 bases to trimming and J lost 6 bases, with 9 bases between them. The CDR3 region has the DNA TGTGCCAGTAGTATGGGGAGTACCAATGAGCAGTTCTTC. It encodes CASSMGSTNEQFF.

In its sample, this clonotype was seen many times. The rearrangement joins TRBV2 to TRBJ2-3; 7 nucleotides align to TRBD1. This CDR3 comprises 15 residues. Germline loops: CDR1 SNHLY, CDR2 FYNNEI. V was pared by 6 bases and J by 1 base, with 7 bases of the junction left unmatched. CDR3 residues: CASSLDRVGTDTQYF. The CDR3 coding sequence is TGTGCCAGCAGCCTAGACAGGGTGGGCACAGATACGCAGTATTTT. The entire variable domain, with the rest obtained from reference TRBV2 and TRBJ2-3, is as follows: EPEVTQTPSHQVTQMGQEVILRCVPISNHLYFYWYRQILGQKVEFLVSFYNNEISEKSEIFDDQFSVERPDGSNFTLKIRSTKLEDSAMYFCASSLDRVGTDTQYFGPGTRLTVL.

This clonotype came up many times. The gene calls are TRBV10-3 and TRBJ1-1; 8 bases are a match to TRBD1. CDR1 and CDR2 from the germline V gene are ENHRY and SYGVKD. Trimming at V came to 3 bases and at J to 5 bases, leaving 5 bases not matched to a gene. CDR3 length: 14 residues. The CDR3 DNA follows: TGTGCCATCAGTGAATCGCAGGGGGCGACTGAAGCTTTCTTT. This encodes CAISESQGATEAFF.

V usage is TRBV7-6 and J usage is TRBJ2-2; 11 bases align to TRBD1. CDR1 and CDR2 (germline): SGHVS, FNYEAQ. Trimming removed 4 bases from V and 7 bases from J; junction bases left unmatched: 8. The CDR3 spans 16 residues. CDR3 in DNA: TGTGCCAGCAGCTCCCGGGGGACAGGGGGATACGGGGAGCTGTTTTTT. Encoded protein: CASSSRGTGGYGELFF.

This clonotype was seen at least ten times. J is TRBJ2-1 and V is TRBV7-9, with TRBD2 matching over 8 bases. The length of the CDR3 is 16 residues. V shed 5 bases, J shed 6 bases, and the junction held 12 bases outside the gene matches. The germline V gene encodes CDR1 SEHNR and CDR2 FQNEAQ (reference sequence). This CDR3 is CASSITGTSFFNEQFF. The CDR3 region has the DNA TGTGCCAGCAGCATAACCGGGACTAGTTTCTTCAATGAGCAGTTCTTC.

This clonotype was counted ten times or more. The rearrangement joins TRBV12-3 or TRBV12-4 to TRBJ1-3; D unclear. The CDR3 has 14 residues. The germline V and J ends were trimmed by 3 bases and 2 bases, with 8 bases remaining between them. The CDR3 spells CASSLVVAGNTIYF. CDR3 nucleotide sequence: TGTGCCAGCAGTTTGGTGGTGGCTGGAAACACCATATATTTT.

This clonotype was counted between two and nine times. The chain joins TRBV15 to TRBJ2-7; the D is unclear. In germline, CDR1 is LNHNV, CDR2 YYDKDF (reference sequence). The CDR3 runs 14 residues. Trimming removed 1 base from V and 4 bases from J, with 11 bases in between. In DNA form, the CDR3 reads TGTGCCACCAGCAGAGCCCTGTGGGGTTACGAGCAGTACTTC. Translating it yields CATSRALWGYEQYF. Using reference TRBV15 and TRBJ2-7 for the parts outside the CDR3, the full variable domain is DAMVIQNPRYQVTQFGKPVTLSCSQTLNHNVMYWYQQKSSQAPKLLFHYYDKDFNNEADTPDNFQSRRPNTSFCFLDIRSPGLGDTAMYLCATSRALWGYEQYFGPGTRLTVT.

The CDR3: CASSSRLWGDTQYF. CDR3 nucleotide sequence: TGTGCCAGCAGTTCCCGACTATGGGGAGATACGCAGTATTTT. J is TRBJ2-3 and V is TRBV28, with TRBD2 as a possible D gene (5 bases). This CDR3 contains 14 residues. The V gene lost 4 bases and the J gene lost 5 bases, with 13 bases spanning the gap. Germline CDR1 reads MDHEN; CDR2 reads SYDVKM.

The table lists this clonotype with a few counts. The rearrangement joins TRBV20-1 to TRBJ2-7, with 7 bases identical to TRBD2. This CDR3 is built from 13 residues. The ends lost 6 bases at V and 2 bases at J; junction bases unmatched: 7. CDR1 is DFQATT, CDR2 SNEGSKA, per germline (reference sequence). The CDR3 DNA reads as TGCAGTGCCCCGCCCGCGGGGGCCTACGAGCAGTACTTC. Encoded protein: CSAPPAGAYEQYF.

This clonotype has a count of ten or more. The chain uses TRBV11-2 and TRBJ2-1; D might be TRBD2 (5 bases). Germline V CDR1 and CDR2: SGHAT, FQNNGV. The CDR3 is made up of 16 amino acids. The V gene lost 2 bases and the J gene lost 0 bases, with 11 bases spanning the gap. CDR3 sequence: CASSLTNGGSYNEQFF. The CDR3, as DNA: TGTGCCAGCAGCTTAACGAACGGAGGCTCCTACAATGAGCAGTTCTTC.